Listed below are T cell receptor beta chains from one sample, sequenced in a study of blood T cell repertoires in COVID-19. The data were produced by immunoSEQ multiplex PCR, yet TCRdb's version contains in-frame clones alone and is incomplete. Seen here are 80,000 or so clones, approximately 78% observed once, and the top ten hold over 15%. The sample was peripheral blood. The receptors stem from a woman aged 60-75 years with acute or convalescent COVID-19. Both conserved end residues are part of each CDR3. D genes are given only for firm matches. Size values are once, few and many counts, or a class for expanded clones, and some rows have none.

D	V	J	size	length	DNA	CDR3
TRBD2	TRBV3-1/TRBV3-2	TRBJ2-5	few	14	TGTGCCAGCACCCGGGGGGGCCTAGGAGAGACCCAGTACTTC	CASTRGGLGETQYF
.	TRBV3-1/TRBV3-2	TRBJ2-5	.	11	TGTGCCAGCAGCCAACGAGAGACCCAGTACTTC	CASSQRETQYF
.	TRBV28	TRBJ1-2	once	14	TGTGCCAGCAGCCCCACACTAGCTAACTATGGCTACACCTTC	CASSPTLANYGYTF
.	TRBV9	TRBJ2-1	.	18	TGTGCCAGCAGCGTAGTGGGTGGGGGGGCCCCCTCCTACAATGAGCAGTTCTTC	CASSVVGGGAPSYNEQFF
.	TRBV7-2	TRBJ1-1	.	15	TGTGCCAGCAGCTTAGTTGCGGGTTATTACACTGAAGCTTTCTTT	CASSLVAGYYTEAFF
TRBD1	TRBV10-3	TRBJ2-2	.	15	TGTGCCACCCATCCCGGGACAGGGGACACCGGGGAGCTGTTTTTT	CATHPGTGDTGELFF
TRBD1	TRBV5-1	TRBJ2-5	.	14	TGCGCCAGCAGCCTTCGACAGGGAGAAGAGACCCAGTACTTC	CASSLRQGEETQYF
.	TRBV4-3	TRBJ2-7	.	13	TGCGCCAGCAGCCTCACAGTGGGCGACGAGCAGTACTTC	CASSLTVGDEQYF
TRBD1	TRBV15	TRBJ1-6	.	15	TGTGCCACCAGCAGAGATCTCACAGGGGTCTCACCCCTCCACTTT	CATSRDLTGVSPLHF
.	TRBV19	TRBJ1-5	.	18	TGTGCCAGTAGCTACCCGGTGCGTGGCGGTAAGGGCAATCAGCCCCAGCATTTT	CASSYPVRGGKGNQPQHF
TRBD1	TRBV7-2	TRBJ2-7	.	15	TGTGCCAGCAGCCTCCAGGACAGGGGCGGGGAAGAGCAGTACTTC	CASSLQDRGGEEQYF
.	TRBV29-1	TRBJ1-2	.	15	TGCAGCGTTGTGGGTCCCTACGGGGTGAACTATGGCTACACCTTC	CSVVGPYGVNYGYTF
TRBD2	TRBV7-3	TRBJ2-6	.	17	TGTGCCAGCAGCCTGGCAGGGACTAACTCTGGGGCCAACGTCCTGACTTTC	CASSLAGTNSGANVLTF
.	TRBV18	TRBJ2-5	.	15	TGTGCCAGCTCGCCTACTGTGGTTCCTTTGGAGACCCAGTACTTC	CASSPTVVPLETQYF
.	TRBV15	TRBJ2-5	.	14	TGTGCCACCAGCAGAGAGTACAGCCAAGAGACCCAGTACTTC	CATSREYSQETQYF
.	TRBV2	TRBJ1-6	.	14	TGTGCCAGCAGTGAGCAGGGTGCCGGATCACCCCTCCACTTT	CASSEQGAGSPLHF
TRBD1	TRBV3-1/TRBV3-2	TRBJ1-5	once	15	TGTGCCAGCAGCCCCGGGACAGGAGGGAATCAGCCCCAGCATTTT	CASSPGTGGNQPQHF
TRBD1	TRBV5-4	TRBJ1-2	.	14	TGTGCCAGCAGCCCATTTACAGGGGGCTATGGCTACACCTTC	CASSPFTGGYGYTF
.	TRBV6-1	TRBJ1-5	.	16	TGTGCCAGCAGTGAAGGGACAACAACCGGCAATCAGCCCCAGCATTTT	CASSEGTTTGNQPQHF
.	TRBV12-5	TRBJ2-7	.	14	TGTGCTAGTGGTTTGGGACACCTCTCCTACGAGCAGTACTTC	CASGLGHLSYEQYF
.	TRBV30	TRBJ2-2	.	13	TGTGCCTGGAGTATACTAGCCACCGGGGAGCTGTTTTTT	CAWSILATGELFF
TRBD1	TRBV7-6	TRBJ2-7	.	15	TGTGCCAGCAGCGCCGGGACAGGGTTTGCCTACGAGCAGTACTTC	CASSAGTGFAYEQYF
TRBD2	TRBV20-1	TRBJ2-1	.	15	TGCAGTGCTAGTTCGGCTAGCGGGGGCTCTGATGAGCAGTTCTTC	CSASSASGGSDEQFF
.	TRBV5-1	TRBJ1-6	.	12	TGCGCCAGCAGCTTGGACACCTCACCCCTCCACTTT	CASSLDTSPLHF
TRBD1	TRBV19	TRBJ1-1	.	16	TGTGCCAGTAGTATACCCAGGGGGCCTCGGAACACTGAAGCTTTCTTT	CASSIPRGPRNTEAFF
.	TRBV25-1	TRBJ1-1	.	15	TGTGCCAGCAGTGGCCAGGGGTGGGCGAACACTGAAGCTTTCTTT	CASSGQGWANTEAFF
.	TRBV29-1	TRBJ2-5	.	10	TGCAGCGTTCGGCGGGAGACCCAGTACTTC	CSVRRETQYF
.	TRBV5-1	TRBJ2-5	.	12	TGCGCCAGCGGGGTGGGGCCAGAGACCCAGTACTTC	CASGVGPETQYF
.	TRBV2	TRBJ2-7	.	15	TGTGCCAGCAGTGTGGGGCATGGACAGTCCTACGAGCAGTACTTC	CASSVGHGQSYEQYF
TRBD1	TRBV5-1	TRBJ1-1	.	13	TGCGCCAGCAGCACCGCAGGGGGCACTGAAGCTTTCTTT	CASSTAGGTEAFF
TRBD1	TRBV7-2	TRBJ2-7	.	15	TGTGCCAGCAGAGAGACCCCCGGACAGGGGTACGAGCAGTACTTC	CASRETPGQGYEQYF